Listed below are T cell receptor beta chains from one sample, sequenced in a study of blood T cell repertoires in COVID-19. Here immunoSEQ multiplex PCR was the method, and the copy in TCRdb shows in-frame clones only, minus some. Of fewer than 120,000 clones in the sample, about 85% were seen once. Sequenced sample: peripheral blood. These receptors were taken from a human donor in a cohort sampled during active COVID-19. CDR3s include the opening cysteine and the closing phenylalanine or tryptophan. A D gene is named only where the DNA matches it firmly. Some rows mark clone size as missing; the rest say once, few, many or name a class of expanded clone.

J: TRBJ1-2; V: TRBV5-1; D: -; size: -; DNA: TGCGCCAGCAGTGGGACTTCGCGGGAAAGCTACACCTTC; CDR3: CASSGTSRESYTF
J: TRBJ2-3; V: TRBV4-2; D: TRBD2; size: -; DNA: TGTGCCAGCAGCCAAGATTTGGTACTAGCGGGGTACACAGATACGCAGTATTTT; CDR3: CASSQDLVLAGYTDTQYF
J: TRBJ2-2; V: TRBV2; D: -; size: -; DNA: TGTGCCAGCAGTCGTCAGACTTTGAACACCGGGGAGCTGTTTTTT; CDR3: CASSRQTLNTGELFF
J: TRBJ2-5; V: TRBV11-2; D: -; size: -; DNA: TGTGCCAGCAGCTTAGATTACTTGAGGAGACAAGAGACCCAGTACTTC; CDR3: CASSLDYLRRQETQYF
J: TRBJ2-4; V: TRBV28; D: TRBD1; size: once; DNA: TGTGCCAGCAGCCTGGTACGGTTTACAGGGGGGTCCAAAAACATTCAGTACTTC; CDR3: CASSLVRFTGGSKNIQYF
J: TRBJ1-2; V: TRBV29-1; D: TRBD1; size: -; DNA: TGCAGCGTTGAAAGAACAGGGGCACGAGGAGGCTACACCTTC; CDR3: CSVERTGARGGYTF
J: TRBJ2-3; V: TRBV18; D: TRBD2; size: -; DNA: TGTGCCAGCTCACCAAGCGGGAGAGGGGCAGATACGCAGTATTTT; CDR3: CASSPSGRGADTQYF
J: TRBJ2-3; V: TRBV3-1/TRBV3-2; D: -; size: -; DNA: TGTGCCAGCAGCCAAATGTTATCAGGCACAGATACGCAGTATTTT; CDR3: CASSQMLSGTDTQYF
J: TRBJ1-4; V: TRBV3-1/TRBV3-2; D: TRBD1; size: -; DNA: TGTGCCAGCAGCCAAGAGATGGTCAGGGGGATCCCGGGGGCTGAAAAACTGTTTTTT; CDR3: CASSQEMVRGIPGAEKLFF
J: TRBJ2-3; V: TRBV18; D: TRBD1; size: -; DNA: TGTGCCAGCTCACTGAGGACAGGGGGCGGCGATACGCAGTATTTT; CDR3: CASSLRTGGGDTQYF
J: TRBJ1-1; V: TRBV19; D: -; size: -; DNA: TGTGCCAGTAGTATGTCAGGGTATGAAGCTTTCTTT; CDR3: CASSMSGYEAFF
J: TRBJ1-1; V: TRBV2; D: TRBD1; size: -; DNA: TGTGCCAGCAGTGGACAGGGAAACACTGAAGCTTTCTTT; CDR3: CASSGQGNTEAFF
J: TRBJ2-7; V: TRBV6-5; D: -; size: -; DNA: TGTGCCAGCAGTCCCTCGTCTGAGGGCGAGCAGTACTTC; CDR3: CASSPSSEGEQYF
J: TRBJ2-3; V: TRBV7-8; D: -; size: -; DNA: TGTGCCAGCAGCTTGGAATTCCGGGTTTCGCCAGATACGCAGTATTTT; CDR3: CASSLEFRVSPDTQYF
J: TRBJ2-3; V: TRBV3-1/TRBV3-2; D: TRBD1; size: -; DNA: TGTGCCAGCAGTACCATACAGGGGGGCACAGATACGCAGTATTTT; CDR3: CASSTIQGGTDTQYF
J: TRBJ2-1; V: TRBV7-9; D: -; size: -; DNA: TGTGCCAGCAGCCGGGGACAAATGCCCAGCGATGAGCAGTTCTTC; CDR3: CASSRGQMPSDEQFF
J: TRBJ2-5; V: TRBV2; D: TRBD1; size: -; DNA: TGTGCCAGCATTGGACAGGGCCTAATCCAAGAGACCCAGTACTTC; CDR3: CASIGQGLIQETQYF
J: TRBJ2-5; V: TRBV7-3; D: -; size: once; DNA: TGTGCCAGCAGCTTAATCCCGGGAGAGACCCAGTACTTC; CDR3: CASSLIPGETQYF
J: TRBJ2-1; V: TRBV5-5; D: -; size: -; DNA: TGTGCCAGCTCGACTATACAGGGTAACTACAATGAGCAGTTCTTC; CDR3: CASSTIQGNYNEQFF
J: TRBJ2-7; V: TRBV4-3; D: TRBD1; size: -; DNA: TGCGCCAGCAGCGTTCGGGACAGGGCCTCCTACGAGCAGTACTTC; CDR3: CASSVRDRASYEQYF
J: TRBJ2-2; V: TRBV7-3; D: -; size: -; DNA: TGTGCCAGCAGCTTAACCGTAAACACCGGGGAGCTGTTTTTT; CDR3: CASSLTVNTGELFF
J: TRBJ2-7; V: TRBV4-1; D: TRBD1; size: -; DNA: TGCGCCAGCAGCCGAGGGACAGGTGGTGAGCAGTACTTC; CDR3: CASSRGTGGEQYF
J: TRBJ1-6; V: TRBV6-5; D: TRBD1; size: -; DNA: TGTGCCAGCAGTTGGACAGGCAATTCACCCCTCCACTTT; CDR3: CASSWTGNSPLHF
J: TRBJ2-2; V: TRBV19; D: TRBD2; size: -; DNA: TGTGCCAGCACGACTAGCGGGGGTACCGGGGAGCTGTTTTTT; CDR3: CASTTSGGTGELFF
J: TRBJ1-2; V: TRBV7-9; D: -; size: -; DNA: TGTGCCAGCAGCTCCGACCCGGGGAGAGGCTACACCTTC; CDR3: CASSSDPGRGYTF
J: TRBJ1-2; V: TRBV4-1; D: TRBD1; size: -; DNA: TGCGCCAGCAGCCAAGATGAGGGGACAGGGGGCGCCTATGGCTACACCTTC; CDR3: CASSQDEGTGGAYGYTF
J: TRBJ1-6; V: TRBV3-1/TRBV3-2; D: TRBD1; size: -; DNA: TGTGCCAGCAGCCGCCTCGGGACAGCTAATTCACCCCTCCACTTT; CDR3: CASSRLGTANSPLHF
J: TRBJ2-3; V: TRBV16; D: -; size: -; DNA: TGTGCCAGCAGCCCACCGGGACAAAGCACAGATACGCAGTATTTT; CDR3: CASSPPGQSTDTQYF
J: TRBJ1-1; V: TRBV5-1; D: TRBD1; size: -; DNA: TGCGCCAGCAGCCAACAGGGGGTGGAGGACACTGAAGCTTTCTTT; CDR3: CASSQQGVEDTEAFF
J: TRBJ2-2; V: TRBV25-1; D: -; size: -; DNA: TGTGCCAGCAGTGAATTAGCGACCAGTCGCACCGGGGAGCTGTTTTTT; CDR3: CASSELATSRTGELFF
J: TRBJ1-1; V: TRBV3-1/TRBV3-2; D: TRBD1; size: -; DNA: TGTGCCAGCAGCCTACTAACAGGGGGCCGCCCCACTGAAGCTTTCTTT; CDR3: CASSLLTGGRPTEAFF
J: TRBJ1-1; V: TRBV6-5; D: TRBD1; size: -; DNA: TGTGCCAGCAGTTACGGGACAGGGAGTGAAGCTTTCTTT; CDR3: CASSYGTGSEAFF
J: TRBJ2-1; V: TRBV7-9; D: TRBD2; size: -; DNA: TGTGCCAGCAGCTTACTCGAGCCAGAGCGGGGTGAGCAGTTCTTC; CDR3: CASSLLEPERGEQFF
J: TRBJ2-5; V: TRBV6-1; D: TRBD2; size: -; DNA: TGTGCCAGCAGTGAAACCCCCTCTAGCGGGGAGACCCAGTACTTC; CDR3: CASSETPSSGETQYF
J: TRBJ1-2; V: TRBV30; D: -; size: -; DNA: TGTGCCTGGAGTGATGACTGGGCCAGGGTGCGGGGCTACACCTTC; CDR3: CAWSDDWARVRGYTF
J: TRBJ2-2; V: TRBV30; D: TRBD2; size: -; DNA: TGTGCCTGGGCTCTTGGACTAGCGGTGGGGGAGCTGTTTTTT; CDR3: CAWALGLAVGELFF
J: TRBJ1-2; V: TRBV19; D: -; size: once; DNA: TGTGCCAGTACCAACCCCCCAGGTGCCTATGGCTACACCTTC; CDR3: CASTNPPGAYGYTF
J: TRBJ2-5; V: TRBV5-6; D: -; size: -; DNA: TGTGCCAGCAGCTTGGGGGCGTTTCAAGAGACCCAGTACTTC; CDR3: CASSLGAFQETQYF
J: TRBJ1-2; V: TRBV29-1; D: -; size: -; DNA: TGCAGCGCTGCTCAGGGAGGTAACTATGGCTACACCTTC; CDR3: CSAAQGGNYGYTF
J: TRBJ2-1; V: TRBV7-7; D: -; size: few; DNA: TGTGCTAGCAGCTTGGACAGCTCATCCTACAATGAGCAGTTCTTC; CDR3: CASSLDSSSYNEQFF
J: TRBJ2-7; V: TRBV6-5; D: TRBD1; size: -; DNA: TGTGCCAGCAGAACCGACAGGGTGTGGTCCTACGAGCAGTACTTC; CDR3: CASRTDRVWSYEQYF
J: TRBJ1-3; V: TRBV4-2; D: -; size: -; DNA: TGTGCCAGCAATCCCATGGCGGGCGGGGCTGGAAACACCATATATTTT; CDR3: CASNPMAGGAGNTIYF
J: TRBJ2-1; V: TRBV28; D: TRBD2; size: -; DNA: TGTGCCAGCAGTCAGCGAGTAGCGGGAGTGCATGAGCAGTTCTTC; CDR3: CASSQRVAGVHEQFF
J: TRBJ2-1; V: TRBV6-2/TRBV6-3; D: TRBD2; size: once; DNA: TGTGCCAGCAGTTACCCTAAGGCTAGCGGGAGTCGATGGCAGTTCTTC; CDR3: CASSYPKASGSRWQFF
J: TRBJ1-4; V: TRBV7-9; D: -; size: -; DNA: TGTGCCAGCAGCCTACCACAGGGCCATGAAAAACTGTTTTTT; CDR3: CASSLPQGHEKLFF
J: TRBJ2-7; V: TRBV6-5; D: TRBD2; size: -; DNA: TGTGCCAGCAGTCAACGCGGGACTACAAACTACGAGCAGTACTTC; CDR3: CASSQRGTTNYEQYF
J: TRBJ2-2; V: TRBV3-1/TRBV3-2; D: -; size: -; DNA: TGTGCCAGCAGCCAAGTTTTATCCGGGGCGAACACCGGGGAGCTGTTTTTT; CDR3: CASSQVLSGANTGELFF
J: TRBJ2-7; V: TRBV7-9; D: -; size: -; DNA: TGTGCCAGCAGCTCTCGACAGGAATTAGCCGAGCAGTACTTC; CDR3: CASSSRQELAEQYF
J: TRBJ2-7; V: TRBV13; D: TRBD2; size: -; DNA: TGTGCCAGCAGCTTATTCTCGTGGGGGACTAGCGGGAGTGGATACGAGCAGTACTTC; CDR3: CASSLFSWGTSGSGYEQYF
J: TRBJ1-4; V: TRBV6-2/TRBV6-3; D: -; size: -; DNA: TGTGCCAGCAGCCCGACCTGGAGGGAAAAACTGTTTTTT; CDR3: CASSPTWREKLFF
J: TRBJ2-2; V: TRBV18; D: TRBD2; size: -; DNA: TGTGCCAGCTCACCTTTGACACGGACTAGCGGGGCTAACACCGGGGAGCTGTTTTTT; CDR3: CASSPLTRTSGANTGELFF
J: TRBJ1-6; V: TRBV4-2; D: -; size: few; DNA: TGTGCCAGCAGCCAACATATAGAGAGTAATAATTCACCCCTCCACTTT; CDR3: CASSQHIESNNSPLHF
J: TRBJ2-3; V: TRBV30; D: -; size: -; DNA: TGTGCCTGGAGTGGAGGGTCTACAGATACGCAGTATTTT; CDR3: CAWSGGSTDTQYF
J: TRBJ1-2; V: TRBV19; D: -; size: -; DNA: TGTGCCAGTAGTACTCTCGGGTATGGCTACACCTTC; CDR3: CASSTLGYGYTF